This is a list of T cell receptor beta chains from one sample in a study of Graves' ophthalmopathy and Graves' hyperthyroidism. TCRdb passed the multiplex PCR reads through MiXCR, listing each CDR3 protein once. The sample consists of about 400,000 distinct CDR3 sequences, around 21% of them appearing once. Sequenced input: peripheral blood. All receptors derive from a woman aged 18-29 years with stable Graves' hyperthyroidism. The CDR3 runs from the conserved cysteine through the conserved F or W.

>TRBV7-2
CASSSGGTRHEQYF
>TRBV20-1
CSAFGDKGYEQYF
>TRBV27
CASSFGTSGTYEQYF
>TRBV30
CAWSDRQALYGYTF
>TRBV6-1
CASSLSEVGNTIYF
>TRBV6-2/TRBV6-3
CASSYLGQLRLMNTEAFF
>TRBV27
CASSLDSPFDEQYF
>TRBV6-4
CASSETSGSTGELFF
>TRBV19
CASSQFSGRTNTGELFF
>TRBV30
CAWTAGQGPQETQYF
>TRBV12-3/TRBV12-4
CASSLRTGGGYTF
>TRBV7-2
CASSVTGTSGSYEQYF
>TRBV20-1
CSARRDRGDSPLHF
>TRBV6-2/TRBV6-3
CASTGTPGYEQYF
>TRBV6-5
CASSYSNQGALTYEQYF